Listed here are 32 T cell receptor beta chains from one sample, sequenced in a study of blood T cells in healthy people across ages. A second PCR of roughly 6 to 12 cycles used a sample-barcoded 5' primer and a J-beta primer mix. TCRdb re-analysed the 5' RACE reads in MiXCR, keeping a single row per CDR3 protein. Here the sample spans 1.5 million to 2 million distinct CDR3 sequences, roughly 50% being singletons. Sequences were obtained from blood. These receptors originate from a woman between 40 and 50 years old in good health.

The rearrangement joins TRBV24-1 to TRBJ2-5, with D possibly matching TRBD2 (5 bases). V lost 3 bases to trimming and J lost 5 bases, with 18 bases between them. CDR1 and CDR2 from the germline V gene are KGHDR and SFDVKD. The CDR3 covers 16 residues. The CDR3 sequence is CATSDPSKAGLETQYF. CDR3 in DNA: TGTGCCACCAGTGATCCATCAAAGGCGGGCTTGGAGACCCAGTACTTC.

CDR3 loop: CASSRTGTGRNEQFF. The CDR3 DNA reads TGTGCCAGCAGTCGAACCGGGACAGGGCGCAATGAGCAGTTCTTC. V gene TRBV6-2 or TRBV6-3 combines with J gene TRBJ2-1; TRBD1 aligns across 9 bases. In germline, CDR1 is MNHEY, CDR2 SVGEGT. The CDR3 sequence is 15 residues long. Unmatched junction bases numbered 8, after V lost 5 bases and J lost 6 bases.

This clonotype appeared a few times. The CDR3 nucleotides are TGCAGTGCCCCGGCGGGACAGCCTCCTTTCGAGCAGTACTTC. As protein: CSAPAGQPPFEQYF. This chain links TRBV20-1 with TRBJ2-7, with D possibly TRBD1 on 7 matching bases. CDR3 length equals 14 residues. V dropped 6 bases and J dropped 6 bases, with 21 bases sitting between them. In germline, CDR1 is DFQATT, CDR2 SNEGSKA (reference sequence).

This clonotype was detected only a few times. This sequence joins TRBV25-1 and TRBJ2-5; D ambiguous. V lost 6 bases and J 3 bases, leaving 11 bases between the germline ends. In germline, CDR1 is MGHDK, CDR2 SYGVNS. This CDR3 region has 13 residues. The CDR3: CASSAYGEETQYF. In nucleotides, the CDR3 is TGTGCCAGCAGCGCGTACGGAGAAGAGACCCAGTACTTC.

The rearrangement links TRBV29-1 to TRBJ1-4; D may be TRBD1 (5 bases). The CDR3 runs 15 residues. Trimming took off 5 bases at V and 7 bases at J, with 20 bases between the two ends. Germline V CDR1 and CDR2: SQVTM, ANQGSEA. CDR3 residues: CSVKVRGGVGEKLFF. CDR3 in DNA: TGCAGCGTTAAAGTAAGGGGAGGGGTTGGTGAAAAACTGTTTTTT.

A single count supports this clonotype. CDR3 loop: CASSLGLRRTIYEQYF. CDR3 DNA sequence: TGTGCCAGCAGTTTAGGGTTAAGACGGACAATTTACGAGCAGTACTTC. The chain joins TRBV27 to TRBJ2-4; a weak D match, TRBD1 (5 bases). The DNA end favors TRBJ2-7, so the J call may be wrong. The CDR3 totals 16 residues. The germline CDR1 and CDR2 sequences are MNHEY and SMNVEV (reference sequence).

The V and J genes are TRBV20-1 and TRBJ2-7; D uncertain. The germline V gene encodes CDR1 DFQATT and CDR2 SNEGSKA (reference sequence). The CDR3 contains 14 residues. V lost 3 bases to trimming and J lost 7 bases, with 19 bases between them. The CDR3 bases are TGCAGTGCTAGCGTGCTAGGCGTAGGTGATGAGCAGTACTTC. This translates into CSASVLGVGDEQYF.

The genes are TRBV27 and TRBJ2-1; 7 bases match TRBD2. There are 14 residues in the CDR3. Germline CDR1 is MNHEY and CDR2 is SMNVEV (reference sequence). V lost 2 bases, J lost 10 bases, and 8 bases stayed unmatched. The CDR3 reads CASSLGGGIYEQFF. The DNA of the CDR3 is TGTGCCAGCAGTTTAGGCGGGGGAATCTACGAGCAGTTCTTC.

V and J are TRBV12-3 or TRBV12-4 and TRBJ2-1, with a possible D match to TRBD1 (5 bases). CDR3 length equals 12 residues. With 8 bases removed from V and 10 bases from J, the gap between germline ends came to 15 bases. The CDR3 spells CASLRVEWEQFF. The CDR3 DNA is TGTGCCAGCCTCAGGGTTGAGTGGGAGCAGTTCTTC.

The chain links TRBV5-8 to TRBJ2-6; D remains unclear. Germline CDR1 is SGHTS and CDR2 is YDEGEE. This CDR3 spans 16 amino acids. The V and J ends lost 2 bases and 0 bases respectively, with 9 bases between them. The CDR3 DNA follows: TGTGCCAGCAGCTTTCTGAGCAGCTCTGGGGCCAACGTCCTGACTTTC. Its protein is CASSFLSSSGANVLTF.

V usage is TRBV10-3 and J usage is TRBJ2-1; D may be TRBD2 (5 bases). There are 13 residues in the CDR3. V was cut by 10 bases and J by 5 bases, with 15 bases left in between. Germline loops: CDR1 ENHRY, CDR2 SYGVKD. The CDR3 region is CATQPTGDNEQFF. In DNA, the CDR3 is TGTGCCACCCAGCCCACCGGGGACAATGAGCAGTTCTTC.

A remark on this clonotype: The final CDR3 position lacks the conserved phenylalanine or tryptophan, pointing to a likely read error. V is TRBV9 and J is TRBJ2-7; 7 bases map to TRBD1. Per germline, CDR1 SGDLS and CDR2 YYNGEE. This CDR3 spans 18 amino acids. With V trimmed by 0 bases and J by 3 bases, 15 bases remained unmatched. CDR3: CASSVAGGDILLSYEQYY. The CDR3 coding sequence is TGTGCCAGCAGCGTAGCAGGGGGTGACATCTTATTGAGCTACGAGCAGTACTAC.

The V gene is TRBV7-3, the J gene TRBJ1-1, with unresolved D. The germline V and J ends were trimmed by 5 bases and 1 base, with 11 bases remaining between them. Germline-derived CDR1 and CDR2 are SGHTA and FQGTGA. CDR3 length: 14 residues. CDR3 DNA: TGTGCCAGCAGCATGGGCCTGGGGAACACTGAAGCTTTCTTT. Its translation is CASSMGLGNTEAFF.

This sequence joins TRBV5-1 and TRBJ2-4; TRBD1 is a possible D gene (6 bases). This CDR3 has 18 residues. V dropped 4 bases and J dropped 1 base, with 21 bases sitting between them. In germline, CDR1 is SGHRS, CDR2 YFSETQ. CDR3 amino acids: CASSPNVGQGSAKNIQYF. Written as DNA, the CDR3 is TGCGCCAGCAGCCCCAACGTGGGGCAGGGGAGTGCCAAAAACATTCAGTACTTC.

This clonotype was detected only a few times. The chain uses TRBV7-9 and TRBJ2-7, with 14 bases fitting TRBD2. The CDR3 spans 19 residues. Per germline, CDR1 SEHNR and CDR2 FQNEAQ (reference sequence). The V and J ends lost 5 bases and 2 bases, in that order; junction bases with no gene match: 14. In DNA form, the CDR3 reads TGTGCCAGCAGCCGACCGGTGGGACTAGCGGGGGCCCCTCCCTACGAGCAGTACTTC. Translated: CASSRPVGLAGAPPYEQYF.

The genes are TRBV6-1 and TRBJ2-3, with D perhaps matching TRBD2 (5 bases). In germline, CDR1 is MNHNS, CDR2 SASEGT. The CDR3 is 19 residues long. The germline V and J ends were trimmed by 1 base and 2 bases, with 22 bases remaining between them. The CDR3 here is CASSEVLEVSPSSTDTQYF. The CDR3 coding sequence is TGTGCCAGCAGTGAAGTTTTGGAGGTATCCCCCTCCTCCACAGATACGCAGTATTTT.

This clonotype has only a few counts. The chain recombines TRBV7-9 with TRBJ2-7; the match to TRBD1 covers 7 bases. This CDR3 is built from 13 residues. Germline-derived CDR1 and CDR2 are SEHNR and FQNEAQ (reference sequence). The ends lost 4 bases at V and 5 bases at J; junction bases unmatched: 5. The CDR3 region has the DNA TGTGCCAGCAGCTACACAGGGGTGGACGAGCAGTACTTC. Its translation is CASSYTGVDEQYF.

The V gene is TRBV12-5, the J gene TRBJ2-5, with D perhaps TRBD1 (6 bases). The CDR3 totals 14 residues. Germline V gives CDR1 LGHNT, CDR2 FRNRAP. V lost 7 bases to trimming and J lost 5 bases, with 17 bases between them. CDR3 DNA: TGTGCTAGTGCCCTGACAGGTTTTGGGGAGACCCAGTACTTC. Its translation: CASALTGFGETQYF. Complete variable domain (other parts from reference TRBV12-5 and TRBJ2-5): DARVTQTPRHKVTEMGQEVTMRCQPILGHNTVFWYRQTMMQGLELLAYFRNRAPLDDSGMPKDRFSAEMPDATLATLKIQPSEPRDSAVYFCASALTGFGETQYFGPGTRLLVL.

The chain recombines TRBV2 with TRBJ2-3; D is unclear. V dropped 2 bases and J dropped 2 bases, with 5 bases sitting between them. This CDR3 has 13 amino acids. Germline loops: CDR1 SNHLY, CDR2 FYNNEI. CDR3 bases: TGTGCCAGCAGTGAATTTTCCACAGATACGCAGTATTTT. Translation gives CASSEFSTDTQYF.

The CDR3 DNA reads TGCGCCAGCAGCCAGGGTCCGGGACAGGGGGCCGGGCAAGAGACCCAGTACTTC. It specifies CASSQGPGQGAGQETQYF. The chain is built from TRBV4-1 and TRBJ2-7; 12 bases line up with TRBD1. The J call is doubtful: the DNA matches TRBJ2-5 better. Germline V CDR1 and CDR2: MGHRA, YSYEKL. The CDR3 loop spans 18 amino acids.

The chain combines TRBV4-2 with TRBJ2-7, with 7 bases matching TRBD2. The CDR3 sequence is 16 residues long. Germline values: CDR1 LGHNA, CDR2 YNFKEQ. V shed 0 bases, J shed 0 bases, and the junction held 5 bases outside the gene matches. CDR3 in amino acids: CASSQDFTSVSYEQYF. CDR3 coding DNA: TGTGCCAGCAGCCAAGATTTTACTAGCGTCTCCTACGAGCAGTACTTC.

This clonotype was seen a few times. The gene calls are TRBV13 and TRBJ2-7; 11 bases line up with TRBD2. Trimming removed 0 bases from V and 2 bases from J; junction bases left unmatched: 3. The CDR3 spans 16 residues. Germline CDR1 PRHDT, CDR2 FYEKMQ (reference sequence). CDR3 nucleotides: TGTGCCAGCAGCTTAGGACTAGCGGGGGCGACCTACGAGCAGTACTTC. Protein sequence: CASSLGLAGATYEQYF.

This clonotype has a single count. The chain has TRBV28 and TRBJ1-6; D ambiguous. There are 16 residues in the CDR3. V shed 4 bases and J shed 7 bases, with 17 bases lying between them. Per germline, CDR1 MDHEN and CDR2 SYDVKM. The chain's CDR3 is CASSSPLGQINSPLHF. The DNA of the CDR3 is TGTGCCAGCAGTTCACCGTTAGGCCAGATAAATTCACCCCTCCACTTT.

V and J are TRBV7-3 and TRBJ2-1; D may be TRBD2 (5 bases). The CDR3 sequence is 16 residues long. V lost 4 bases to trimming and J lost 0 bases, with 13 bases between them. CDR1 is SGHTA, CDR2 FQGTGA, per germline. CDR3 protein: CASSSVLGSSYNEQFF. DNA for the CDR3: TGTGCCAGCAGCTCCGTCTTGGGGAGCTCCTACAATGAGCAGTTCTTC.

The V gene is TRBV20-1, the J gene TRBJ2-3; 8 bases line up with TRBD1. CDR3 length: 13 residues. The germline gives CDR1 DFQATT, CDR2 SNEGSKA (reference sequence). V was pared by 7 bases and J by 0 bases, with 3 bases of the junction left unmatched. This CDR3 reads CSGQGASTDTQYF. As DNA, the CDR3 is TGCAGTGGGCAGGGGGCGAGCACAGATACGCAGTATTTT.

This clonotype has a handful of counts. The chain recombines TRBV20-1 with TRBJ1-2; no reliable D call. The CDR3 extends over 14 amino acids. The germline V gene encodes CDR1 DFQATT and CDR2 SNEGSKA (reference sequence). Trimming cost V 7 bases and J 4 bases, with 19 bases left between them. This CDR3 is CSGVGAGTSYGYTF. As DNA, the CDR3 is TGCAGTGGAGTGGGTGCCGGAACAAGCTATGGCTACACCTTC.

Notes on this clonotype: Mismatch with germline at one junction end may stem from a read error. This sequence joins TRBV29-1 and TRBJ1-1; 9 bases map to TRBD1. Germline CDR1 is SQVTM and CDR2 is ANQGSEA. The CDR3 totals 16 residues. The CDR3 reads CGVLDRGAGRNTEAFF. CDR3 in DNA: TGCGGCGTGCTGGACAGGGGTGCTGGTAGGAACACTGAAGCTTTCTTT. Drawing the rest from reference TRBV29-1 and TRBJ1-1, the complete variable domain is SAVISQKPSRDICQRGTSLTIQCQVDSQVTMMFWYRQQPGQSLTLIATANQGSEATYESGFVIDKFPISRPNLTFSTLTVSNMSPEDSSIYLCGVLDRGAGRNTEAFFGQGTRLTVV.

This clonotype occurred a few times. The chain combines TRBV4-3 with TRBJ2-3; TRBD2 matches at 8 bases. The CDR3 runs 16 residues. The trim removed 0 bases at V and 4 bases at J, leaving 6 bases unmatched. Germline V gene sequence: CDR1 LGHNA, CDR2 YSLEER. CDR3 protein: CASSQDPGGLADTQYF. The DNA of the CDR3 is TGCGCCAGCAGCCAAGATCCGGGGGGGCTTGCAGATACGCAGTATTTT.

The V call is TRBV7-2, the J call TRBJ2-5, with a tentative D call TRBD2 (7 bases). Germline assignment: CDR1 SGHTA and CDR2 FQGNSA. The CDR3 length is 16 residues. V was trimmed by 4 bases and J by 5 bases, leaving 20 bases between them. In nucleotides, the CDR3 is TGTGCCAGCAGCTCAGCCTGGGGGGGCACAACGGAGACCCAGTACTTC. Translated: CASSSAWGGTTETQYF.

Details on this clonotype: A read error may account for a junction end that differs from germline. This chain links TRBV12-3 or TRBV12-4 with TRBJ2-3, with D possibly TRBD1 on 5 matching bases. This CDR3 has 15 residues. The CDR3 spells CASSLEQGDTDTQYF. The DNA of the CDR3 is TGTGCCAGCAGCTTAGAGCAGGGTGACACAGATACGCAGTATTTT.

The chain couples TRBV7-8 to TRBJ2-1; TRBD2 might be the D (6 bases). This CDR3 is 15 amino acids long. Germline CDR1 SGHVS, CDR2 FQNEAQ. V lost 5 bases, J lost 7 bases, and 18 bases lay in between. The CDR3 DNA follows: TGTGCCAGCAGCACACACTCGGGACTCGCTAATGAGCAGTTCTTC. Amino acid sequence: CASSTHSGLANEQFF.

The CDR3 nucleotides are TGTGCCAGCAGCTATAGAGGCAGGGATATCTCTGGGGCCAACGTCCTGACTTTC. It encodes CASSYRGRDISGANVLTF. The gene calls are TRBV5-5 and TRBJ2-6; D might be TRBD1 (5 bases). V lost 3 bases and J lost 0, with 16 bases in between. The germline V gene encodes CDR1 SGHKS and CDR2 YYEKEE (reference sequence). The CDR3 is 18 amino acids.